This note documents a single T cell receptor beta chain sequence. The CDR3 is 15 amino acids. Germline CDR1 LGHNA, CDR2 YSLEER. The V end lost 2 bases, the J end lost 0 bases, and 10 bases lay between the germline ends. This record belongs to a study of blood T cell repertoires in COVID-19. Study details: Both acute and convalescent COVID-19 samples were obtained from the United States, Italy and Spain.

In the original analysis: How many nucleated cells were present was estimated from reference gene primer amplification. Clones were sequenced by immunoSEQ multiplex PCR, and TCRdb holds only the in-frame ones, with some missing. For V, J and clone size, that table is used; D and trimming come from the DNA. The repertoire has about 68,000 clones, around 80% of them found once; the top ten carry approximately 23%. The V call is TRBV4-3, the J call TRBJ1-2, with D possibly matching TRBD1 (5 bases). The source of this sequence is a human donor in a cohort sampled during active COVID-19. The sample was peripheral blood. The CDR3 sequence is CASSQLQAANYGYTF. In nucleotides, the CDR3 is TGCGCCAGCAGCCAACTACAGGCGGCTAACTATGGCTACACCTTC.